One T cell receptor (beta chain) is described in this entry. This sample was included in a study of blood T cell repertoires in COVID-19. Participants were placed into cohorts based on the clinical history they reported. Measured with immunoSEQ multiplex PCR; TCRdb has only the in-frame clones, and not every one. The sample includes some 300,000 clones, roughly 91% of them seen just once. Germline CDR1 and CDR2: LNHDA and SQIVND (reference sequence). V was pared by 6 bases and J by 4 bases, with 13 bases between. The CDR3 sequence is 14 residues long. The sequence was obtained from a woman in her twenties or thirties who had recovered from COVID-19. This rearrangement joins TRBV19 to TRBJ1-5; no firm D call. Sequences were obtained from PBMCs or T cells enriched from blood (not recorded which). For the CDR3, the DNA is TGTGCCAGTAGCCCCCCTATCTCGAATCAGCCCCAGCATTTT. This encodes CASSPPISNQPQHF.